This T cell receptor (beta chain) was sequenced for a study of T cell repertoires in cytomegalovirus infection. Overall study: Both CMV infection and a matching HLA type were indicated by public TCR beta signatures.

Overall study results and limits: There were carriers of CMV plus the relevant HLA, and cumulative public TCR beta family frequency identified them. Ex vivo, HLA-C-restricted CMV-specific TCR beta clonotypes prevailed over the rest of the response.

In this sample, this clonotype turned up a few times. The antigen is undetermined. TCRdb reanalysed the reads using MiXCR and keeps one entry per CDR3 protein. The sample carries roughly 100,000 distinct CDR3 sequences, 15% to 20% recorded once. The sample consisted of PBMCs. The receptor's source is a human donor in good health (CMV status not recorded). Some clones in this sample may be carry-over from other donors' samples.

The CDR3 DNA reads TGCAGTGCTAGAGTCGGCGGCACAGATACGCAGTATTTT. Translated, it gives CSARVGGTDTQYF. The chain carries TRBV20-1 and TRBJ2-3; D not certain. The CDR3 has 13 amino acids. Germline CDR1 is DFQATT and CDR2 is SNEGSKA (reference sequence). The V gene lost 1 base and the J gene lost 1 base, with 6 bases spanning the gap.